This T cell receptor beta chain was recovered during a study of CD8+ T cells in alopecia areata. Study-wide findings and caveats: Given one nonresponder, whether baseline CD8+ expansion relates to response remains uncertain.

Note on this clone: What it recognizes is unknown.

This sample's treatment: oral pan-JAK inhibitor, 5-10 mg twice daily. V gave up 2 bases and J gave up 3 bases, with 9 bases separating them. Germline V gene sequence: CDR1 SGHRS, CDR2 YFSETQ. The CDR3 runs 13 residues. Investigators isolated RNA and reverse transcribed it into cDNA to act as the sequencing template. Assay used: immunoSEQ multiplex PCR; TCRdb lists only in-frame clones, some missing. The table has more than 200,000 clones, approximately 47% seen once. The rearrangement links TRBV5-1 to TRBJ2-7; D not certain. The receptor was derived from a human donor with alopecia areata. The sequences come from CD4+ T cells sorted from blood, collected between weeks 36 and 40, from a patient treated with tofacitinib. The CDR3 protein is CASSLGVNYEQYF. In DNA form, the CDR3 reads TGCGCCAGCAGCTTAGGTGTCAACTACGAGCAGTACTTC.